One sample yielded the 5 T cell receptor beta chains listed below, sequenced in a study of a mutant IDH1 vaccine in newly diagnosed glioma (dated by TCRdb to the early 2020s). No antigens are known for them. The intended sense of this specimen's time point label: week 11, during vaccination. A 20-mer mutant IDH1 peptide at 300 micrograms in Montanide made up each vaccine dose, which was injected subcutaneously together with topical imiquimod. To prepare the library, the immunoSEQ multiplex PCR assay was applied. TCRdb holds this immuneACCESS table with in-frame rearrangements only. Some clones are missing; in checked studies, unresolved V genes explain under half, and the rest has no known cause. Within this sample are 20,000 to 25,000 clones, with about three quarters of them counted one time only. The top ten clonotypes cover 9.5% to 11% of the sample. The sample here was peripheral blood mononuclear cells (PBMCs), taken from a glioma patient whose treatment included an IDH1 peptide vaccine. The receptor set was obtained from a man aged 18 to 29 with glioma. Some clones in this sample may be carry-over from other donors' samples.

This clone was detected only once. The CDR3 nucleotides read TGCGCCAGCAGCGTTGGACAGGACACCGGGGAGCTGTTTTTT. This gives the protein CASSVGQDTGELFF. The chain couples TRBV5-1 to TRBJ2-2; 7 nucleotides agree with TRBD1. Looked up from germline, CDR1 is SGHRS and CDR2 is YFSETQ. The ends lost 4 bases at V and 3 bases at J; junction bases unmatched: 3. The CDR3 length is 14 residues.

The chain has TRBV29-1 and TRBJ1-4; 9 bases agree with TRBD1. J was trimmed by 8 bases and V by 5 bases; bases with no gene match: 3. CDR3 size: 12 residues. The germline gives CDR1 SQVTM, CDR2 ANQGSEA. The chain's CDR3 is CSVLQGAEKLFF. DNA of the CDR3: TGCAGCGTTTTACAGGGGGCGGAAAAACTGTTTTTT.

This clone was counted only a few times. CDR3 sequence reads: CASSYNFGDTGELFF. For the CDR3, the DNA is TGTGCCAGCAGTTACAACTTCGGGGACACCGGGGAGCTGTTTTTT. The J gene is TRBJ2-2, the V gene TRBV6-5; a weak D match, TRBD2 (5 bases). CDR1 and CDR2 (germline): MNHEY, SVGAGI. This CDR3 spans 15 amino acids. The germline V and J ends were trimmed by 2 bases and 3 bases, with 10 bases remaining between them.

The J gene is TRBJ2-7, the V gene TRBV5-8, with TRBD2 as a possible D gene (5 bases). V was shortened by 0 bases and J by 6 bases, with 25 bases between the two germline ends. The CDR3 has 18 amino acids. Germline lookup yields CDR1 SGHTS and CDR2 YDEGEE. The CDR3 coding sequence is TGTGCCAGCAGCTTGGGGGCGGGTTTCTGGCCCCCCCTTCTCGAGCAGTACTTC. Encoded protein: CASSLGAGFWPPLLEQYF.

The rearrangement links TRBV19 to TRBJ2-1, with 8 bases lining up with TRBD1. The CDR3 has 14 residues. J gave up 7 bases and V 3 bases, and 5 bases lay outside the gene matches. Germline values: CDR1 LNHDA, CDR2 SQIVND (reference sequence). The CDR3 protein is CASSIQGADNEQFF. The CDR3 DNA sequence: TGTGCCAGTAGTATCCAGGGGGCCGATAATGAGCAGTTCTTC. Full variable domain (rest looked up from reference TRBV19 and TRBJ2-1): DGGITQSPKYLFRKEGQNVTLSCEQNLNHDAMYWYRQDPGQGLRLIYYSQIVNDFQKGDIAEGYSVSREKKESFPLTVTSAQKNPTAFYLCASSIQGADNEQFFGPGTRLTVL.